This T cell receptor (beta chain) derives from a study of cytomegalovirus exposure and HLA in healthy donors listed by TCRdb under 2017. About the full investigation: In an earlier analysis of around 540 of the donors, 250 to 350 Gb of sequence data and 117 million unique TCR beta sequences from 150 million to 200 million T cells were reported. Every discovery cohort repertoire had been produced on one sequencing platform. An earlier analysis of more than 450 of the donors used high-throughput TCR beta sequencing to judge whether each TCR beta V gene segment behaved as functional or pseudogenic. A later analysis re-analyzed previously published TCR beta repertoires from roughly 690 donors and added high-resolution HLA genotyping to study TCR occurrence patterns. The aim of the study was to test whether cataloging public T cell receptors could identify signatures of past pathogen exposure. To predict cytomegalovirus infection status, the study brought together high-throughput TCR immunosequencing, statistical association of individual TCRs with disease status, and machine learning. In a later genetic analysis, genome-wide SNP genotypes for about 65% of the roughly 670 donors were used, and that subset was treated as a discovery cohort. Alongside the repertoire data, information on donor age, sex, ethnicity and CMV serostatus was compiled. Typing coverage differed by locus: A, B, C, DRB1 and DQB1 were typed in roughly 620-640 donors, DQA1 in roughly 510, DPA1 in 606, and DPB1 in around 490. Of the 300 to 500 genotyped donors, 70% to 90% were placed in the genetic ancestry cluster associated with self-reported Caucasian donors. Across approximately 400 genotyped donors of the cohort, an average of roughly 230,000 unique TCR beta nucleotide sequences per donor were sequenced, and around 19% of those sequences were non-productive. Along with the approximately 620-subject first cohort, a separate validation cohort of over a hundred different subjects was used. Class I and class II HLA loci were covered by the typing at four-digit resolution. The study profiled the T cell repertoires of 666 subjects by immunosequencing and related them to cytomegalovirus serostatus. Rather than drawing on any new phenotypic data, the later analysis identified candidate immune exposures from TCR beta sequences and the way those sequences occurred across donors. Roughly 5 DR-DQ haplotypes were treated as single units for association and clustering because of strong linkage in the cohort. An early release that covered about 600 HLA-typed donors contained 300 to 350 gigabases of sequencing data and tens of millions of unique TCR sequences.

Per the germline V gene (reference sequence), LNHNV is the CDR1 and YYDKDF is the CDR2. Trimming leaves V shorter by 7 bases and J shorter by 6 bases, with the junction holding 15 bases beyond the gene matches. Including the terminal cysteine and phenylalanine, the CDR3 comprises 16 residues. Of all the DNA, just the CDR3 is kept, 48 bases in frame from base 1. Overall study outcomes, separate from this receptor: The presence/absence analyses assumed that sequencing depth was roughly uniform across donors, and that assumption may not be true. A further reported finding was that TCR beta sequences accurately predicted the HLA-A and HLA-B alleles for most subjects in the first cohort. Cytomegalovirus status was reported to be diagnosed by the classifier with high specificity and sensitivity in both the original and validation cohorts. This cohort had only TCR beta chains sequenced, and the lack of alpha or paired-chain data limited which features could be detected. Because HLA typing was missing for some donors at each locus, association tests included only the typed subset. While some public TCRs were present in many individuals, most TCR sequences turned up only very rarely across donors. According to a later genetic analysis, donors in an Asian-associated ancestry cluster had fewer N-insertions in productive TCRs than the approximately 700-donor mean. A later analysis found that most CMV-associated TCR beta chains appeared HLA-restricted, with HLA associations seemingly driven largely by CMV exposure. It was suggested by the authors that the approach could potentially be generalized to other disease states and immunological phenotypes. A cluster of highly shared sequence variants was judged likely to be a technical artifact of the sequencing pipeline. For the cohort, immune exposure information was limited to CMV serostatus. In the study, around 160 TCR beta chains were listed as associated with cytomegalovirus. An association between a missense DCLRE1C variant and V-gene and J-gene trimming of TCR beta chains was found in a later genetic analysis and replicated in an independent cohort. At a false discovery rate of 0.05, a later analysis linked 16,951 TCR beta sequences to specific HLA alleles. According to a later analysis, TCR association rates differed among HLA loci, with DRB1 alleles showing the most associated TCRs and HLA-C alleles showing the fewest. Because the 87-base-pair reads could not distinguish some IMGT-functional V segments, including TRBV6-2 and TRBV6-3, those segments were excluded. Linkage disequilibrium might explain the correlated functional status among segregating V segments, but an unknown experimental factor could not be ruled out. Assigning TCR associations to individual alleles was difficult when HLA alleles, especially DR and DQ, strongly co-occurred. The earlier analysis of about 600 of the donors excluded 15 to 20 rarely observed V segments, including chromosome 9 orphons, because counts were too low. A later analysis found that HLA-associated TCR beta chains were more clonally expanded and had lower generation probabilities than equally common non-associated chains. According to a later analysis, parvovirus B19, influenza, CMV and Epstein-Barr virus appeared linked to several top co-occurrence clusters. A few of the identified cytomegalovirus-associated TCR beta chains were confirmed in vitro to be specific for cytomegalovirus antigens. Broadly in line with IMGT annotations, most TCR beta V segments showed up in productive rearrangements about 90% or about 30% of the time in an earlier analysis of under 700 of the donors.

In the case of this clone: Which antigen it targets is not known.

Receptors were amplified or captured by the immunoSEQ multiplex PCR assay. For the multiplex PCR, a mixture combining 60 forward primers for TCR Vbeta segments and 13 reverse primers for TCR Jbeta segments was used. A multiplex PCR assay on genomic DNA amplified the CDR3 region of rearranged TCR beta genes. On the Illumina HiSeq System, the amplified TCR beta libraries were sequenced as 87-base-pair reads. The original pipeline was this. Across the roughly 600 repertoires, a later analysis counted approximately 83 million unique TCR beta chains, 9.5 million to 12 million of which were shared by at least two donors. A nearest-neighbor algorithm error-corrected the raw reads and collapsed the reads into unique sequences, merging closely related sequences to remove PCR and sequencing errors. Alignment of CDR3 sequences to IMGT reference sequences was used to assign V, D and J gene segments. Each retained sequence needed at least a six-nucleotide match to both a V gene segment and a J gene segment. A rearrangement counted as productive if the CDR3 had no stop codons and remained in frame with V and J, and every other rearrangement counted as non-productive. Following IMGT convention, CDR3 was defined as the stretch from the second conserved V-encoded cysteine up to the conserved J-encoded phenylalanine. The earlier analysis of around 640 of the donors excluded sequences that lacked an unambiguous match to a single V gene segment. An earlier analysis of approximately 590 of the donors classified V segments as functional when productive rearrangements were above 56.7% and as segregating when the standard deviation between donors was above 5%. A statistical classification framework was built for diagnosing cytomegalovirus status from the catalog of TCR beta chain sequences. A later analysis assigned V and J genes by comparing TCR nucleotide sequences with IMGT/GENE-DB human TR gene sequences. In a later analysis, CDR3 sequences and most-parsimonious VDJ recombination scenarios were assigned using the TCRdist pipeline. In a later analysis, each TCR beta chain was defined by its CDR3 amino acid sequence together with its V-gene family, and reads lacking a unique V-gene family were excluded. As a way to deal with suspected cross-contamination and a sequencing artifact, a later analysis dropped roughly 620 nucleotide sequences that were highly shared and had low generation probability. In a later analysis, a clonal expansion index was calculated for each public chain from normalized within-repertoire ranks of inferred template counts. A later analysis computed generation probabilities with a VDJ recombination model fitted to out-of-frame rearrangements, and checked the results against IGoR. A later analysis scored TCR-TCR, TCR-HLA and TCR-CMV co-occurrence with hypergeometric tests, applying a repertoire-size bias correction to TCR pairs. A later analysis estimated false discovery rates by permuting HLA or CMV assignments 20 times. In a later analysis, co-occurring TCRs were grouped with DBSCAN, and TCRdist sequence similarity was added when clustering was performed within HLA-allele-positive subsets. Co-occurrence clustering excluded repertoires with fewer than 30,000 or more than 120,000 public chains, plus five with anomalous nucleotide sharing. Imported from immuneACCESS, the table was reduced by TCRdb to in-frame sequences with V and J called. These copies leave out some clones; in studies compared against another copy, an unresolved V gene accounts for under half, and the cause of the remainder is not known. V and J calls and clone size are copied from that table; D and trimming were computed from the DNA. The sample table includes about 130,000 clones. Around 1.5% of the sample goes to the ten largest clones.

In total, approximately 690 healthy bone marrow donors made up the cohort. All cohort members were sampled while nominally healthy, although unrecorded immune exposures were likely present. The donor was CMV seronegative and belonged to the group of 350 to 400 seronegative cohort members. Every donor gave a peripheral blood sample, and the peripheral blood mononuclear cells from that sample were used for TCR beta sequencing. Genomic DNA was extracted from the blood cell samples with the Qiagen DNeasy Blood Extraction Kit. This chain joins TRBV15 to TRBJ2-1, and 7 bases in between align with TRBD1. The sample consisted of PBMCs. The clonotype originates from a woman aged 35 to 49 in good health and CMV-seronegative. The sequenced DNA: TGTGCCACCACTCCGGGACAGCCGCAATTGAGCAATGAGCAGTTCTTC. Its protein product is CATTPGQPQLSNEQFF.